The clone carrying this TCR beta chain was seen a few times. Its antigen is not identified. This sample was included in a study of early T cells in non-severe SARS-CoV-2 infection. At the level of the study: Alpha and beta chains were unpaired, from unsorted whole-blood bulk RNA. Regarding the study as a whole: VDJdb matches were skewed toward anti-spike CD8 T cell responses.

The CDR3 extends over 11 amino acids. The germline V and J ends were trimmed by 7 bases and 2 bases, with 5 bases remaining between them. Unique molecular identifiers tagged individual cDNA molecules. TCRdb used MiXCR to reprocess the 5' RACE reads, holding one entry per CDR3 protein. The table lists more than 90,000 distinct CDR3 sequences, approximately 10% of them singletons, with 4.5% to 5.5% in the top ten. This clonotype originated in an adult who was a healthcare worker with PCR-confirmed SARS-CoV-2 infection or an uninfected control (not recorded which). The sequenced material came from whole blood. V gene TRBV12-3 or TRBV12-4 combines with J gene TRBJ1-1; no clear D. In DNA form, the CDR3 reads TGTGCCAGCACCCGTAACACTGAAGCTTTCTTT. Translating gives CASTRNTEAFF.